These T cell receptor beta chains were read from a single sample in a study of post-analysis software for immune sequencing data. TCRdb re-called the PCR reads through MiXCR, storing one row per CDR3 protein. This table holds under 900,000 distinct CDR3 sequences, around 53% found once. The sequencing input was blood. The receptors come from a girl between 5 and 17 years old with multiple sclerosis. The CDR3 runs from the conserved cysteine through the conserved F or W. D genes are given only for firm matches. A clone size is listed for some rows: how often the clone was seen (once, few, many), or a class if it is expanded.

TGTGCCAGCATTCATAGCGGGATAGGGTACGAGCAGTACTTC,CASIHSGIGYEQYF,TRBJ2-7,NA,TRBD2,TRBV6-1
TGTGCCAGCAGGGCTAGCGGGAACGTAGCCAAAAACATTCAGTACTTC,CASRASGNVAKNIQYF,TRBJ2-4,NA,TRBD2,TRBV6-1
TGTGCCAGCAGTTTCGTGTGGGTTATGAACACTGAAGCTTTCTTT,CASSFVWVMNTEAFF,TRBJ1-1,few,NA,TRBV28
TGTGCCATCAGTGAGTTAAAAGGGGAGGAGCAGTACTTC,CAISELKGEEQYF,TRBJ2-7,NA,NA,TRBV10-3
TGCGCCAGCAGCTTGGATTACGGCACCGAGACCCAGTACTTC,CASSLDYGTETQYF,TRBJ2-5,few,NA,TRBV5-1
TGCGCCAGCAGCCCTGCGAACAGCAATTCACCCCTCCACTTT,CASSPANSNSPLHF,TRBJ1-6,NA,NA,TRBV5-1
TGTGCCAGCAGCCCGAGTACCGGGAGTTGGAACATTCAGTACTTC,CASSPSTGSWNIQYF,TRBJ2-4,few,NA,TRBV28
TGTGCCAGCAGTTTTTCTGGGAATCAGCCCCAGCATTTT,CASSFSGNQPQHF,TRBJ1-5,few,NA,TRBV12-3/TRBV12-4
TGTGCCAGCAGTCCCCGACGGGGGGGCATGGTTCGGGGACTCAATGAGCAGTTCTTC,CASSPRRGGMVRGLNEQFF,TRBJ2-1,NA,TRBD2,TRBV6-1
TGTGCCAGCAGCCCCCCGGGGCCTCACGAGCAGTACTTC,CASSPPGPHEQYF,TRBJ2-7,NA,NA,TRBV7-9
TGTGCCAGCAGCCAAGCTGGGCGGGAGAATTCACCCCTCCACTTT,CASSQAGRENSPLHF,TRBJ1-6,NA,NA,TRBV3-1
TGTGCCAGCAGCGTCCGGGACAGTTACGGTACGCAGTATTTT,CASSVRDSYGTQYF,TRBJ2-3,NA,TRBD1,TRBV11-2
TGTGCCAGCAGCTTGGGGGGAGCGGGGCTCGGAGAGACCCAGTACTTC,CASSLGGAGLGETQYF,TRBJ2-5,NA,TRBD2,TRBV5-5
TGTGCCAGCAGCGCAGACCTCGGACAGGCCTTCTCGGGGGCCAACGTCCTGACTTTC,CASSADLGQAFSGANVLTF,TRBJ2-6,once,TRBD1,TRBV9